This TCR beta chain derives from a study of blood T cell repertoires in COVID-19. About the research overall: The study drew acute and convalescent COVID-19 samples from the United States, Italy and Spain. Nucleic acid was either cDNA or gDNA, and it came from T cells, B-cell-depleted T cells, or PBMCs.

J gave up 3 bases and V 6 bases, and 7 bases lay outside the gene matches. The CDR3 sequence is 15 residues long. The germline gives CDR1 MNHEY, CDR2 SVGAGI. TCRdb's table, derived via immunoSEQ multiplex PCR, lists solely in-frame clones and lacks some. The repertoire consists of hundreds of thousands of clones, with approximately 89% occurring once and the leading ten covering about 2.1%. Seattle-derived patients entered the study during active infection and were followed longitudinally. This sequence originates from a woman between 55 and 75 years old with COVID-19, enrolled during active disease. The sequencing sample was made of peripheral blood. The V gene is TRBV6-5, the J gene TRBJ2-7; 11 bases fit TRBD2. DNA of the CDR3: TGTGCCAGCAGACTAGCGGGGGATGTCTACTACGAGCAGTACTTC. Protein product: CASRLAGDVYYEQYF.